The 30 T cell receptor beta chains below all came from one sample that was sequenced in a study of blood T cells in healthy people across ages. With a J-beta primer mix and a sample-barcoded 5' primer, a second PCR ran about 7 to 11 cycles. TCRdb passed the 5' RACE reads through MiXCR, listing each CDR3 protein once. The sample lists about 1.8 million distinct CDR3 sequences; about 50% were seen once. Sample: blood. All receptors derive from a woman aged 40 to 50 in good health.

CDR3 sequence reads: CASETRLKETQYF. CDR3 nucleotides: TGTGCCAGCGAAACCCGTCTGAAGGAGACCCAGTACTTC. V usage is TRBV6-2 or TRBV6-3 and J usage is TRBJ2-7; no definite D call. The end of the DNA aligns better with TRBJ2-5, so the J call may be wrong. The CDR3 has 13 amino acids. Germline V lookup: CDR1 MNHEY, CDR2 SVGEGT.

This sequence joins TRBV27 and TRBJ2-4; possible D gene TRBD1, 5 bases. CDR3 length: 14 amino acids. Germline values: CDR1 MNHEY, CDR2 SMNVEV (reference sequence). The V end lost 3 bases, the J end lost 13 bases, and 19 bases lay between the germline ends. Here the CDR3 DNA reads TGTGCCAGCAGTTTGATATACAGGAAGAGAGAGCAGTACTTC. This codes for CASSLIYRKREQYF.

This chain connects TRBV9 to TRBJ2-1; tentative D call: TRBD2 (6 bases). This CDR3 is 17 amino acids long. Trimming cost V 2 bases and J 5 bases, with 20 bases left between them. Germline CDR1 and CDR2: SGDLS and YYNGEE. In DNA form, the CDR3 reads TGTGCCAGCAGCGTTGGGCCTGGCGGGAAGAGGAACAATGAGCAGTTCTTC. It translates to CASSVGPGGKRNNEQFF.

The J gene is TRBJ1-4, the V gene TRBV7-2, with 11 bases that match TRBD1. The CDR3 totals 15 residues. The germline V gene has CDR1 SGHTA and CDR2 FQGNSA. V gave up 4 bases and J gave up 8 bases; unmatched junction bases: 6. CDR3 protein: CASSSDRGRREKLFF. The CDR3 DNA reads TGTGCCAGCAGCTCGGACAGGGGGCGAAGGGAAAAACTGTTTTTT.

A single count supports this clonotype. CDR3 amino acids: CASSQLLAGGLPSSYNEQFF. In nucleotides, the CDR3 is TGTGCCAGCAGTCAGTTACTAGCGGGGGGGCTCCCCAGCTCCTACAATGAGCAGTTCTTC. The chain combines TRBV2 with TRBJ2-1; 13 bases are shared with TRBD2. The CDR3 sequence is 20 residues long. V shed 5 bases and J 0 bases; nucleotides not matched to a gene: 13. Germline CDR1 SNHLY, CDR2 FYNNEI.

The chain carries TRBV9 and TRBJ2-3; the match to TRBD2 covers 7 bases. The CDR3 sequence is 16 residues long. J lost 3 bases, V lost 1 base, and 8 bases had no gene match. Germline V gene lookup returns CDR1 SGDLS and CDR2 YYNGEE. The CDR3 DNA reads TGTGCCAGCAGCGTATCGACTAGCCTCAGGACAGATACGCAGTATTTT. Translating gives CASSVSTSLRTDTQYF.

This clonotype was picked up a small number of times. This chain links TRBV18 with TRBJ2-6; D remains ambiguous. This CDR3 comprises 13 residues. Germline V lookup: CDR1 KGHSH, CDR2 LQKENI. V was clipped by 3 bases and J by 6 bases, with 6 bases between them. The CDR3 sequence is CASSPPEANVLTF. CDR3 coding DNA: TGTGCCAGCTCACCTCCAGAGGCCAACGTCCTGACTTTC.

This chain connects TRBV3-1 to TRBJ2-3; D unclear. The CDR3 has 13 amino acids. Trimming removed 0 bases at V and 14 bases at J, with 15 bases between. CDR1 and CDR2 from the germline V gene are LGHDT and YNNKEL (reference sequence). The CDR3 nucleotides read TGTGCCAGCAGCCAAGACGACCACGCTGTAGCGTATTTT. It encodes CASSQDDHAVAYF.

The gene calls are TRBV12-3 or TRBV12-4 and TRBJ2-1; D not resolved. CDR3 size: 13 residues. Trimming stripped 7 bases from V and 12 bases from J, with 19 bases between. DNA for the CDR3: TGTGCCAGCACCCCCGGACCTCCCAATAGGCAGTTCTTC. This encodes CASTPGPPNRQFF.

The rearrangement links TRBV27 to TRBJ1-2, with D hard to call. The CDR3 contains 12 residues. V gave up 4 bases and J gave up 8 bases, with 11 bases separating them. Germline values: CDR1 MNHEY, CDR2 SMNVEV (reference sequence). The CDR3 loop is CASSSGFGGYTF. The CDR3 DNA is TGTGCCAGCAGTTCGGGGTTCGGGGGCTACACCTTC.

This chain connects TRBV6-5 to TRBJ2-7; 7 bases are shared with TRBD1. Germline V gene data show CDR1 as MNHEY and CDR2 as SVGAGI. Trimming took 6 bases from V and 4 from J; bases not matched to a gene: 15. This CDR3 has 16 residues. CDR3 residues: CASRPMSTGYGYEQYF. Written as DNA, the CDR3 is TGTGCCAGCAGACCTATGTCGACAGGGTACGGGTACGAGCAGTACTTC.

This clonotype was picked up a small number of times. The V gene is TRBV4-1, the J gene TRBJ2-7; maybe TRBD1 (6 bases). Matching the DNA end better, TRBJ2-5 makes the J call doubtful. Germline V gives CDR1 MGHRA, CDR2 YSYEKL. The CDR3 is 13 residues long. The CDR3 reads CASSKRQEETQYF. The CDR3 nucleotides read TGCGCCAGCAGCAAAAGACAGGAAGAGACCCAGTACTTC.

The rearrangement links TRBV20-1 to TRBJ2-4; D is possibly TRBD2 (6 bases). V gave up 0 bases and J gave up 13 bases, with 19 bases separating them. Germline V gene lookup returns CDR1 DFQATT and CDR2 SNEGSKA (reference sequence). The CDR3 length is 14 residues. CDR3 sequence (DNA): TGCAGTGCTAGAGATCCAGGGAGGCCCTACGGGCAGTACTTC. Translated: CSARDPGRPYGQYF.

The CDR3 coding sequence is TGTGCCAGCAGTTGGGCCGTTAGTAGCACAGATACGCAGTATTTT. Amino acid sequence: CASSWAVSSTDTQYF. The V gene is TRBV6-2 or TRBV6-3, the J gene TRBJ2-3; D unclear. The germline gives CDR1 MNHEY, CDR2 SVGEGT. The CDR3 runs 15 residues. The V and J ends lost 4 bases and 0 bases respectively, with 11 bases between them.

The rearrangement uses TRBV7-2 and TRBJ2-7; TRBD2 aligns across 9 bases. CDR1 and CDR2 from the germline V gene are SGHTA and FQGNSA. The CDR3 runs 15 residues. Unmatched junction bases numbered 12, after V lost 5 bases and J lost 7 bases. The CDR3 spells CASSAPSAGGQEQYF. The CDR3, as DNA: TGTGCCAGCAGCGCTCCCTCCGCGGGGGGGCAAGAGCAGTACTTC. Based on the CDR3 plus reference TRBV7-2 and TRBJ2-7, the full variable domain is GAGVSQSPSNKVTEKGKDVELRCDPISGHTALYWYRQSLGQGLEFLIYFQGNSAPDKSGLPSDRFSAERTGGSVSTLTIQRTQQEDSAVYLCASSAPSAGGQEQYFGPGTRLTVT.

The V call is TRBV5-8, the J call TRBJ1-5; D gene unclear. V lost 3 bases to trimming and J lost 5 bases, with 15 bases between them. Germline CDR1 SGHTS, CDR2 YDEGEE. This CDR3 contains 15 residues. The CDR3 region has the DNA TGTGCCAGCAGCTCCGTTCCGGGATTCCATCAGCCCCAGCATTTT. This sequence encodes CASSSVPGFHQPQHF.

The V gene is TRBV4-1, the J gene TRBJ1-1; D is perhaps TRBD1 (6 bases). The CDR3 loop spans 17 amino acids. V dropped 0 bases and J dropped 2 bases, with 16 bases sitting between them. Looked up from germline, CDR1 is MGHRA and CDR2 is YSYEKL. The DNA for the CDR3 is TGCGCCAGCAGCCAAGAGGGGGCAGGGATAGAAAACACTGAAGCTTTCTTT. Translation gives CASSQEGAGIENTEAFF.

This clonotype was counted ten times or more. V and J are TRBV6-2 or TRBV6-3 and TRBJ2-5, with 8 bases identical to TRBD2. With V trimmed by 2 bases and J by 2 bases, 4 bases remained unmatched. The CDR3 consists of 15 residues. Germline V gives CDR1 MNHEY, CDR2 SVGEGT. The CDR3 here is CASSYAAGAQETQYF. CDR3 coding DNA: TGTGCCAGCAGTTACGCAGCGGGGGCGCAAGAGACCCAGTACTTC.

J is TRBJ2-3 and V is TRBV5-1; 11 bases align to TRBD2. The V segment lost 5 bases and the J segment 4 bases; nucleotides outside the gene matches: 9. This CDR3 region has 16 residues. Per germline, CDR1 SGHRS and CDR2 YFSETQ. CDR3 in DNA: TGCGCCAGCAGGAATTCCGGGACTAGCGGATCAGATACGCAGTATTTT. Its translation: CASRNSGTSGSDTQYF.

This chain links TRBV7-3 with TRBJ2-3; D is uncertain. The germline V gene has CDR1 SGHTA and CDR2 FQGTGA. The germline V and J ends were trimmed by 2 bases and 4 bases, with 10 bases remaining between them. The CDR3 covers 14 residues. The CDR3 DNA sequence: TGTGCCAGCAGCTTAGTCTGGGGATCAGATACGCAGTATTTT. The encoded protein is CASSLVWGSDTQYF.

A few counts support this clonotype. The chain has TRBV9 and TRBJ2-7; a possible D gene is TRBD1 (6 bases). Germline V gives CDR1 SGDLS, CDR2 YYNGEE. The CDR3 spans 14 residues. Trimming removed 2 bases from V and 1 base from J, with 10 bases in between. As DNA, the CDR3 is TGTGCCAGCAGCGTCACAGGGATTTCCTACGAGCAGTACTTC. Residues: CASSVTGISYEQYF.

This chain joins TRBV20-1 and TRBJ1-2, with TRBD1 as a possible D gene (6 bases). This CDR3 region has 15 residues. The V and J ends lost 6 bases and 1 base respectively, with 18 bases between them. Per germline, CDR1 DFQATT and CDR2 SNEGSKA (reference sequence). CDR3 region: CSAKSSGTLNYGYTF. The DNA of the CDR3 is TGCAGTGCAAAGAGTTCCGGGACACTTAACTATGGCTACACCTTC.

This chain connects TRBV11-2 to TRBJ2-3; D may be TRBD1 (7 bases). Germline values: CDR1 SGHAT, CDR2 FQNNGV. The CDR3 loop spans 16 amino acids. Trimming left V 5 bases short and J 4 bases short, with 19 bases between. The CDR3 sequence is CASSPGVRTGPDTQYF. The DNA for the CDR3 is TGTGCCAGCAGCCCGGGGGTGAGGACAGGACCAGATACGCAGTATTTT.

The chain combines TRBV4-2 with TRBJ1-4; D is perhaps TRBD1 (5 bases). Trimming left V 0 bases short and J 8 bases short, with 10 bases between. Germline values: CDR1 LGHNA, CDR2 YNFKEQ. The CDR3 covers 14 residues. CDR3 residues: CASSQEGDGEKLFF. The CDR3 nucleotides are TGTGCCAGCAGCCAAGAGGGGGATGGAGAAAAACTGTTTTTT.

The rearrangement uses TRBV7-2 and TRBJ2-1; D is perhaps TRBD2 (5 bases). This CDR3 comprises 14 residues. V was shortened by 5 bases and J by 3 bases, with 11 bases between the two germline ends. The V gene's germline CDR1 is SGHTA and CDR2 FQGNSA. The CDR3 DNA is TGTGCCAGCAGCGTTAACGGGATCTACAATGAGCAGTTCTTC. Encoded protein: CASSVNGIYNEQFF.

The V and J genes are TRBV20-1 and TRBJ1-2; D ambiguous. From germline, CDR1 is DFQATT and CDR2 SNEGSKA (reference sequence). This CDR3 is 15 amino acids long. Trimming shortened V by 0 bases and J by 0 bases, and 11 bases separated the two germline ends. The CDR3 DNA sequence: TGCAGTGCTAGAGATTCCCAGCCTACTAACTATGGCTACACCTTC. It specifies CSARDSQPTNYGYTF.

The chain couples TRBV7-2 to TRBJ2-5, with 10 nucleotides matching TRBD2. This CDR3 spans 18 amino acids. The junction had 11 bases not matched to a gene; V was cut back by 2 bases and J by 2 bases. Germline CDR1 is SGHTA and CDR2 is FQGNSA. CDR3 residues: CASSLTLLAGGLQETQYF. CDR3 sequence (DNA): TGTGCCAGCAGCTTAACCCTCTTAGCGGGGGGACTTCAAGAGACCCAGTACTTC.

The chain recombines TRBV6-2 or TRBV6-3 with TRBJ2-6; 8 nucleotides line up with TRBD1. This CDR3 has 12 residues. V gave up 7 bases and J gave up 12 bases; unmatched junction bases: 5. CDR1 and CDR2 (germline): MNHEY, SVGEGT. CDR3 sequence (DNA): TGTGCCAGCAAGGGGACAGGTCCCGTCCTGACTTTC. This codes for CASKGTGPVLTF.

This clonotype was seen more than once but under ten times. This chain joins TRBV7-2 and TRBJ2-5; 10 bases map to TRBD2. V shed 4 bases and J 4 bases; nucleotides not matched to a gene: 6. There are 15 residues in the CDR3. Germline loops: CDR1 SGHTA, CDR2 FQGNSA. Here the CDR3 reads CASSSPSGGLETQYF. The CDR3 coding sequence is TGTGCCAGCAGCTCGCCTAGCGGGGGTTTAGAGACCCAGTACTTC. Full variable domain (missing parts from reference TRBV7-2 and TRBJ2-5): GAGVSQSPSNKVTEKGKDVELRCDPISGHTALYWYRQSLGQGLEFLIYFQGNSAPDKSGLPSDRFSAERTGGSVSTLTIQRTQQEDSAVYLCASSSPSGGLETQYFGPGTRLLVL.

This chain connects TRBV5-5 to TRBJ1-6; a weak D match, TRBD1 (5 bases). The ends were cut back, 5 bases at V and 10 bases at J, with 19 bases in the middle. Germline CDR1 is SGHKS and CDR2 is YYEKEE (reference sequence). This CDR3 is 15 amino acids long. CDR3 sequence: CASRRDLHEVSPLHF. The CDR3 DNA reads as TGTGCCAGCAGACGGGACCTCCATGAGGTCTCACCCCTCCACTTT.